Listed below are T cell receptor beta chains from one sample, sequenced in a study of T cell changes during pregnancy in multiple sclerosis. Using immunoSEQ multiplex PCR, the repertoire was profiled, and TCRdb retains in-frame clones only, with some absent. The sample contains about 72,000 clones, about 90% of which appear only once. The specimen was peripheral blood, collected in the second trimester of pregnancy. The receptors were gathered from a female donor with multiple sclerosis, enrolled in a pregnancy study. Each CDR3 is given with its conserved first and last residue. D genes are given only for firm matches. The size entry is marked missing in some rows and otherwise reads once, few, many or a size class.

V gene	clone size	D gene	J gene	CDR3 protein	CDR3 DNA
TRBV6-5	-	-	TRBJ1-2	CASSYSGGGLTYGYTF	TGTGCCAGCAGTTACTCTGGGGGGGGGCTCACCTATGGCTACACCTTC
TRBV19	-	-	TRBJ1-6	CASSHQQVYNSPLHF	TGTGCCAGTAGCCATCAACAGGTTTATAATTCACCCCTCCACTTT
TRBV6-4	-	TRBD1	TRBJ1-3	CASSDRGLVGNTIYF	TGTGCCAGCAGCGATAGGGGGCTTGTAGGAAACACCATATATTTT
TRBV11-2	-	-	TRBJ2-7	CASSLGGQGYEQYF	TGTGCCAGCAGCTTAGGGGGGCAGGGATACGAGCAGTACTTC
TRBV5-4	-	TRBD2	TRBJ2-3	CASSLGGGGYTDTQYF	TGTGCCAGCAGCTTGGGCGGCGGGGGTTACACAGATACGCAGTATTTT
TRBV10-3	-	TRBD1	TRBJ1-1	CAARTGGTEAFF	TGTGCCGCCCGGACAGGGGGCACTGAAGCTTTCTTT
TRBV9	few	-	TRBJ1-1	CASSVASRGEAFF	TGTGCCAGCAGCGTAGCTTCGAGAGGAGAAGCTTTCTTT
TRBV30	-	TRBD1	TRBJ1-2	CAWDRGREGYGYTF	TGTGCTTGGGACAGGGGGCGGGAGGGCTATGGCTACACCTTC
TRBV7-8	-	TRBD2	TRBJ2-1	CASSLVAGGSSYNEQFF	TGTGCCAGCAGCTTAGTAGCGGGGGGGAGCTCCTACAATGAGCAGTTCTTC
TRBV7-3	-	-	TRBJ2-5	CASSSAPGVKTQYF	TGTGCCAGCAGCTCCGCGCCGGGGGTGAAGACCCAGTACTTC
TRBV5-6	-	-	TRBJ2-7	CASSPDSGYEQYF	TGTGCCAGCAGCCCGGACAGCGGCTACGAGCAGTACTTC
TRBV5-6	-	TRBD1	TRBJ2-7	CASSLRPDREAKPYEQYF	TGTGCCAGCAGCTTGAGGCCGGACAGGGAGGCGAAACCCTACGAGCAGTACTTC
TRBV30	-	-	TRBJ1-1	CAWSPQGNTEAFF	TGTGCCTGGAGTCCACAGGGGAACACTGAAGCTTTCTTT
TRBV7-2	-	-	TRBJ2-5	CASSLGAIETQYF	TGTGCCAGCAGCTTAGGTGCGATAGAGACCCAGTACTTC
TRBV7-9	-	TRBD2	TRBJ2-1	CASSAYSGDTYNEQFF	TGTGCCAGCAGCGCATATAGCGGGGATACCTACAATGAGCAGTTCTTC
TRBV7-2	once	-	TRBJ2-7	CASSNSSYEQYF	TGTGCCAGCAGTAACAGCTCCTACGAGCAGTACTTC
TRBV6-1	few	-	TRBJ2-5	CATGPGEQETQYF	TGTGCCACAGGGCCCGGTGAACAAGAGACCCAGTACTTC
TRBV6-1	-	-	TRBJ1-2	CASKTGLGPYGYTF	TGTGCCAGCAAAACAGGGTTAGGGCCTTATGGCTACACCTTC
TRBV9	-	TRBD1	TRBJ2-7	CASSLRGTGTYEQYF	TGTGCCAGCAGCCTCCGCGGGACAGGCACCTACGAGCAGTACTTC
TRBV29-1	-	-	TRBJ1-1	CSVAPGGATEAFF	TGCAGCGTTGCCCCCGGGGGGGCGACTGAAGCTTTCTTT
TRBV7-8	-	-	TRBJ1-1	CASSLDRGGEAFF	TGTGCCAGCAGCTTAGACCGGGGGGGGGAGGCTTTCTTT
TRBV6-4	few	-	TRBJ2-6	CASSDSQGGANVLTF	TGTGCCAGCAGTGACTCGCAGGGTGGGGCCAACGTCCTGACTTTC
TRBV19	-	TRBD1	TRBJ2-7	CASSMGPPGQGYEQYF	TGTGCCAGTAGTATGGGCCCCCCGGGACAGGGATACGAGCAGTACTTC
TRBV9	-	-	TRBJ1-3	CASSARITGPYSGNTIYF	TGTGCCAGCAGCGCTAGGATTACAGGGCCTTACTCTGGAAACACCATATATTTT
TRBV6-5	-	TRBD1	TRBJ1-6	CASHQDRGNSPLHF	TGTGCCAGCCACCAGGACAGGGGGAATTCACCCCTCCACTTT
TRBV7-2	-	TRBD2	TRBJ2-2	CASSLDPGARAGGTGELFF	TGTGCCAGCAGCTTAGACCCCGGGGCGCGGGCGGGAGGCACCGGGGAGCTGTTTTTT
TRBV12-2	medium-sized	-	TRBJ2-7	CASRLGQSYEQYF	TGTGCAAGTCGCTTAGGACAGAGCTACGAGCAGTACTTC
TRBV7-2	-	-	TRBJ2-5	CASSLGGKQETQYF	TGTGCCAGCAGCTTAGGCGGGAAACAAGAGACCCAGTACTTC
TRBV11-3	-	-	TRBJ2-1	CASSLGVNPISDEQFF	TGTGCCAGCAGCTTAGGAGTGAACCCTATCTCCGATGAGCAGTTCTTC
TRBV2	-	TRBD1	TRBJ2-7	CASRTGTGGSYEQYF	TGTGCCAGCAGGACCGGGACAGGGGGCTCCTACGAGCAGTACTTC
TRBV29-1	-	TRBD2	TRBJ2-5	CSVDIAGGRETQYF	TGCAGCGTTGACATCGCGGGGGGGCGGGAGACCCAGTACTTC
TRBV7-8	once	TRBD1	TRBJ2-7	CASSLAEGQGAYEQYF	TGTGCCAGCAGCTTAGCGGAGGGACAGGGGGCCTACGAGCAGTACTTC
TRBV29-1	-	-	TRBJ1-2	CSVGGNYGYTF	TGCAGCGTTGGGGGCAACTATGGCTACACCTTC
TRBV19	-	TRBD2	TRBJ2-1	CASSTLAVNNEQFF	TGTGCCAGTAGTACCCTAGCGGTAAACAATGAGCAGTTCTTC
TRBV6-6	-	-	TRBJ1-1	CASSYEVGGTEAFF	TGTGCCAGCAGTTACGAGGTGGGTGGCACTGAAGCTTTCTTT
TRBV7-9	-	TRBD1	TRBJ1-6	CASSADRGNNSPLHF	TGTGCCAGCAGCGCGGACAGGGGGAATAATTCACCCCTCCACTTT
TRBV7-6	once	-	TRBJ1-5	CASSALREGPQHF	TGTGCCAGCAGCGCTTTGCGTGAGGGGCCCCAGCATTTT
TRBV9	-	-	TRBJ1-5	CASSVGADNQPQHF	TGTGCCAGCAGCGTTGGGGCAGACAATCAGCCCCAGCATTTT
TRBV2	-	TRBD1	TRBJ2-3	CASSAGQGVDTQYF	TGTGCCAGCAGTGCTGGACAGGGGGTTGATACGCAGTATTTT
TRBV19	-	TRBD1	TRBJ1-5	CASSIGGTGGNQPQHF	TGTGCCAGTAGTATAGGCGGGACAGGGGGCAATCAGCCCCAGCATTTT
TRBV19	-	-	TRBJ1-2	CASSSLGGMGNYGYTF	TGTGCCAGTAGTTCCCTGGGAGGGATGGGGAACTATGGCTACACCTTC
TRBV9	-	-	TRBJ2-5	CASSAPLVAEGQETQYF	TGTGCCAGCAGCGCGCCCTTGGTGGCGGAGGGGCAAGAGACCCAGTACTTC
TRBV30	-	TRBD2	TRBJ2-5	CAWSSAGGTKGETQYF	TGTGCCTGGAGTTCTGCGGGGGGAACTAAAGGGGAGACCCAGTACTTC
TRBV9	-	-	TRBJ1-3	CASSVSGPTSGNTIYF	TGTGCCAGCAGCGTAAGTGGCCCAACCTCTGGAAACACCATATATTTT
TRBV7-8	-	-	TRBJ1-4	CASSGGLNEKLFF	TGTGCCAGCAGCGGGGGCCTTAATGAAAAACTGTTTTTT
TRBV7-2	-	-	TRBJ1-1	CASSSQPDMNTEAFF	TGTGCCAGCAGCTCGCAACCAGATATGAACACTGAAGCTTTCTTT
TRBV7-2	-	TRBD2	TRBJ2-1	CASSFPGLAPYNEQFF	TGTGCCAGCAGCTTCCCGGGACTAGCTCCCTACAATGAGCAGTTCTTC
TRBV18	-	TRBD1	TRBJ2-7	CASSDRVTYEQYF	TGTGCCAGCTCAGACAGGGTGACCTACGAGCAGTACTTC
TRBV10-3	-	-	TRBJ2-5	CAISESASEETQYF	TGTGCCATCAGTGAGTCCGCTAGCGAAGAGACCCAGTACTTC
TRBV12-5	once	TRBD1	TRBJ1-2	CASGQILGTGIGYTF	TGTGCTAGTGGCCAGATTCTCGGGACAGGGATAGGCTACACCTTC
TRBV4-1	few	-	TRBJ1-3	CASSPQVSGNTIYF	TGCGCCAGCAGCCCGCAGGTATCTGGAAACACCATATATTTT
TRBV11-3	-	-	TRBJ2-5	CASSPRSGPTQETQYF	TGTGCCAGCAGCCCCCGGTCAGGGCCGACACAAGAGACCCAGTACTTC
TRBV7-9	once	-	TRBJ1-2	CASSPLGGLGGYTF	TGTGCCAGCAGCCCACTAGGAGGGCTCGGTGGCTACACCTTC
TRBV5-6	once	-	TRBJ2-1	CASSLGFGLGDEQFF	TGTGCCAGCAGCTTGGGGTTTGGCCTAGGAGATGAGCAGTTCTTC